The 18 T cell receptor beta chains below all came from one sample that was sequenced in a study of shared T cell receptors in the human thymus. Repertoires were generated with immunoSEQ multiplex PCR, while TCRdb's copy carries only in-frame clones and drops some. The table lists approximately 730,000 clones, 70% to 90% of them singletons. This sample was shared with a second study, whose subject was human thymus T cells.

Material: thymocytes. The receptors originated from a girl less than two years old with a congenital heart defect.

V usage is TRBV9 and J usage is TRBJ1-1; no definite D call. Germline V gene sequence: CDR1 SGDLS, CDR2 YYNGEE. This CDR3 spans 15 amino acids. Trimming removed 3 bases at V and 2 bases at J, with 14 bases between. The CDR3 DNA is TGTGCCAGCAGCGCGGGAGGAGGGCTAAACACTGAAGCTTTCTTT. Translation: CASSAGGGLNTEAFF.

The J gene is TRBJ2-5, the V gene TRBV13; D may be TRBD2 (5 bases). The germline CDR1 and CDR2 sequences are PRHDT and FYEKMQ (reference sequence). The CDR3 is 15 residues long. The germline V and J ends were trimmed by 4 bases and 4 bases, with 16 bases remaining between them. The CDR3 DNA reads TGTGCCAGCAGCTCCCCTTCCCCGGGGAGAGAGACCCAGTACTTC. Translating it yields CASSSPSPGRETQYF. The whole variable domain, filled in from reference TRBV13 and TRBJ2-5, reads AAGVIQSPRHLIKEKRETATLKCYPIPRHDTVYWYQQGPGQDPQFLISFYEKMQSDKGSIPDRFSAQQFSDYHSELNMSSLELGDSALYFCASSSPSPGRETQYFGPGTRLLVL.

This clone was detected a few times. This chain links TRBV2 with TRBJ1-2; D call uncertain. Germline CDR1 and CDR2: SNHLY and FYNNEI. Trimming removed 5 bases at V and 4 bases at J, with 17 bases between. CDR3 length: 15 residues. The CDR3, as DNA: TGTGCCAGCAGTCGGAGGGAGGGAGTAGGCTATGGCTACACCTTC. It codes for CASSRREGVGYGYTF.

This chain links TRBV6-6 with TRBJ2-1, with 7 nucleotides matching TRBD1. The CDR3 is 15 residues long. J lost 4 bases, V lost 5 bases, and 8 bases had no gene match. Germline-derived CDR1 and CDR2 are MNHNY and SVGAGI (reference sequence). This CDR3 is CASSPYGQEYNEQFF. The CDR3 region has the DNA TGTGCCAGCAGTCCATACGGACAGGAGTACAATGAGCAGTTCTTC.

CDR3 bases: TGTGCCAGCAGCTTGTCCAGGGGGCTCAGGGAGAGCAATCAGCCCCAGCATTTT. It translates to CASSLSRGLRESNQPQHF. The J gene is TRBJ1-5, the V gene TRBV5-6, with 8 bases aligning to TRBD1. The length of the CDR3 is 18 residues. V dropped 1 base and J dropped 1; count of bases not matched to a gene: 10. In germline, CDR1 is SGHDT, CDR2 YYEEEE.

The J gene is TRBJ1-1, the V gene TRBV29-1; 7 nucleotides line up with TRBD1. The CDR3 sequence is 13 residues long. V gave up 3 bases and J gave up 8 bases; unmatched junction bases: 9. Per the germline V gene, CDR1 is SQVTM and CDR2 is ANQGSEA. CDR3 DNA sequence: TGCAGCGTTGAGCCCGGGACAGTAGCCGAAGCTTTCTTT. This gives the protein CSVEPGTVAEAFF.

The rearrangement links TRBV6-5 to TRBJ2-7; D perhaps matches TRBD1 (6 bases). The CDR3 has 13 amino acids. V was pared by 6 bases and J by 2 bases, with 11 bases between. Germline lookup yields CDR1 MNHEY and CDR2 SVGAGI. In DNA, the CDR3 is TGTGCCAGCAGCGAGGGGGTGCCCTACGAGCAGTACTTC. It translates to CASSEGVPYEQYF.

The gene calls are TRBV29-1 and TRBJ2-7; D might be TRBD2 (6 bases). The CDR3 runs to 12 residues. Trimming cost V 4 bases and J 1 base, with 8 bases left between them. Germline V gene sequence: CDR1 SQVTM, CDR2 ANQGSEA. The CDR3 reads CSVVGGSYEQYF. DNA of the CDR3: TGCAGCGTTGTCGGGGGATCCTACGAGCAGTACTTC.

The gene calls are TRBV14 and TRBJ2-7, with 9 bases fitting TRBD2. V was clipped by 1 base and J by 1 base; unmatched bases: 20. CDR1 SGHDN and CDR2 FVKESK come from the germline V gene. The CDR3 is 21 residues long. The CDR3 region has the DNA TGTGCCAGCAGCCAAGTGTATCGAGCGGGGGGCATCAGAAGGAGATCCTACGAGCAGTACTTC. Protein sequence: CASSQVYRAGGIRRRSYEQYF.

A few counts support this clone. This rearrangement joins TRBV6-5 to TRBJ2-5; 9 bases match TRBD2. The germline gives CDR1 MNHEY, CDR2 SVGAGI. This CDR3 is built from 15 residues. V was clipped by 2 bases and J by 7 bases; unmatched bases: 8. The CDR3 here is CASSYALAGFVTQYF. CDR3 bases: TGTGCCAGCAGTTACGCGCTAGCGGGGTTCGTGACCCAGTACTTC.

The CDR3 bases are TGCGCCAGCAGCCAAGCCCAGGGCAAATCCTACAATGAGCAGTTCTTC. This sequence encodes CASSQAQGKSYNEQFF. The V and J genes are TRBV4-3 and TRBJ2-1; a possible D gene is TRBD1 (5 bases). V lost 1 base, J lost 1 base, and 11 bases lay in between. The CDR3 is 16 amino acids. Looked up from germline, CDR1 is LGHNA and CDR2 is YSLEER.

This chain uses TRBV5-1 with TRBJ1-3; 7 nucleotides agree with TRBD1. The CDR3 extends over 19 amino acids. The V segment lost 3 bases and the J segment 0 bases; nucleotides outside the gene matches: 15. Germline lookup yields CDR1 SGHRS and CDR2 YFSETQ. CDR3 protein: CASSSLAVTGQSSGNTIYF. The DNA of the CDR3 is TGCGCCAGCAGCTCCCTGGCTGTGACAGGGCAAAGCTCTGGAAACACCATATATTTT.

This chain links TRBV7-6 with TRBJ1-1; TRBD1 matches at 10 bases. The CDR3 is 21 amino acids. The trim removed 2 bases at V and 11 bases at J, leaving 29 bases unmatched. Germline CDR1 SGHVS, CDR2 FNYEAQ. The CDR3 region is CASSLKIGVNLGTGAKEMAFF. The CDR3 DNA sequence: TGTGCCAGCAGCTTAAAGATCGGGGTTAATTTAGGGACAGGGGCGAAAGAGATGGCTTTCTTT.

This chain connects TRBV6-1 to TRBJ1-1; a possible D gene is TRBD1 (5 bases). This CDR3 spans 16 amino acids. Germline loops: CDR1 MNHNS, CDR2 SASEGT. V shed 2 bases and J shed 4 bases, with 17 bases lying between them. CDR3 DNA: TGTGCCAGCAGTGAAACGTCGCCCGCGACAGTCACTGAAGCTTTCTTT. It yields the protein CASSETSPATVTEAFF.

The chain has TRBV7-2 and TRBJ2-1, with TRBD1 identical over 9 bases. This CDR3 has 19 amino acids. CDR1 and CDR2 from the germline V gene are SGHTA and FQGNSA. The V gene end was trimmed by 5 bases and the J gene end by 6 bases; junction bases not matched to a gene: 20. This chain's CDR3 is CASSPREHQGTGWGNEQFF. The CDR3 coding sequence is TGTGCCAGCAGCCCCCGTGAACACCAAGGGACAGGGTGGGGCAATGAGCAGTTCTTC.

The chain combines TRBV7-6 with TRBJ2-7, with D perhaps TRBD2 (5 bases). The ends were cut back, 0 bases at V and 0 bases at J, with 9 bases in the middle. Germline V lookup: CDR1 SGHVS, CDR2 FNYEAQ. The CDR3 extends over 15 amino acids. CDR3 sequence reads: CASSLAGSGSYEQYF. DNA of the CDR3: TGTGCCAGCAGCTTAGCGGGGAGCGGCTCCTACGAGCAGTACTTC.

The genes are TRBV6-1 and TRBJ2-1, with 9 bases that match TRBD1. The trim removed 1 base at V and 6 bases at J, leaving 4 bases unmatched. The CDR3 runs 15 residues. CDR1 and CDR2 from the germline V gene are MNHNS and SASEGT. The CDR3 protein is CASSEGTGAPNEQFF. In DNA, the CDR3 is TGTGCCAGCAGTGAAGGGACAGGGGCCCCCAATGAGCAGTTCTTC.

As regards this clone: Other DNA sequences of this sample code for an identical CDR3. The V and J genes are TRBV25-1 and TRBJ2-3; a weak D match, TRBD2 (7 bases). The CDR3 spans 16 residues. V lost 0 bases, J lost 4 bases, and 14 bases lay in between. The V gene's germline CDR1 is MGHDK and CDR2 SYGVNS. Here the CDR3 DNA reads TGTGCCAGCAGTGAATACGGGGGGCTCCTTTCAGATACGCAGTATTTT. Translating gives CASSEYGGLLSDTQYF. Full variable domain (remainder filled in from reference TRBV25-1 and TRBJ2-3): EADIYQTPRYLVIGTGKKITLECSQTMGHDKMYWYQQDPGMELHLIHYSYGVNSTEKGDLSSESTVSRIRTEHFPLTLESARPSHTSQYLCASSEYGGLLSDTQYFGPGTRLTVL.